Given below is one TCR beta chain in context. Germline CDR1 and CDR2: ENHRY and SYGVKD. V lost 2 bases and J lost 3, with 7 bases in between. The CDR3 consists of 14 residues. Via MiXCR, TCRdb re-called the RT-PCR reads, giving one row per CDR3 protein. The sample consists of around 150,000 distinct CDR3 sequences, about a third of them appearing once. This specimen belongs to a study of patients and donors after allogeneic stem cell transplantation. The sample comprised blood, either unsorted or a sorted T cell fraction (not recorded which). This sequence was found in a human donor who was either an allogeneic HSCT recipient or a stem cell or donor lymphocyte infusion donor (not recorded which). It is not recorded whose cells these are; they may come from a transplant donor. This chain links TRBV10-3 with TRBJ1-4; D is unresolved. For the CDR3, the DNA is TGTGCCATCAGTGAGCAGAGGTCTAATGAAAAACTGTTTTTT. Protein product: CAISEQRSNEKLFF.